Sequencing of this T cell receptor (beta chain) was carried out in a study of human T cells and chemical hapten exposure. Time point given: patch test 3, about 24 weeks after DPC sensitization. The sample's treatment: therapeutic diphenylcyclopropenone sensitization with weekly scalp DPC. The library tagged each cDNA molecule with unique molecular identifiers. Each CDR3 protein gets one entry after TCRdb re-called the RACE reads with MiXCR. Among more than 85,000 distinct CDR3 sequences listed, 30% to 35% were seen once. In this sample, this clonotype turned up a few times. The antigen remains unidentified. V lost 10 bases, J lost 2 bases, and 18 bases lay in between. The CDR3 runs 15 residues. Whole-study results and caveats: The number of TCRs over 1 in 1000 frequency stayed unchanged after DPC. Versus controls, expanded TCRs had significantly more large CDR3 similarity clusters.

The material was whole blood, obtained in connection with sensitization to the hapten diphenylcyclopropenone (DPC). The chain recombines TRBV12-3 or TRBV12-4 with TRBJ2-1, with D possibly called TRBD1 or TRBD2 (6 bases each). This receptor was obtained from a man aged 40-49 years with alopecia areata. Some clones in this sample may be carry-over from other donors' samples. CDR3 DNA: TGTGCCACCCTTCTCGGGGGCCAACCCTACAATGAGCAGTTCTTC. It codes for CATLLGGQPYNEQFF.